A selection of T cell receptor beta chains follows, all from one sample in a study of blood T cell repertoires in COVID-19. The assay was immunoSEQ multiplex PCR, and TCRdb's table has in-frame clones only and misses some. The sample carries roughly 170,000 clones, 82% recorded once. The specimen sequenced was PBMCs or T cells enriched from blood (not recorded which). The receptors here all came from a man in his sixties who had recovered from COVID-19. Both conserved end residues are part of each CDR3. The order of the fields is V gene, J gene, CDR3 length, D gene, clone size, CDR3 protein, CDR3 DNA. D genes are given only for firm matches. Clone size is given for some rows only: seen once, a few or many times, or a class if the clone is expanded.

V gene: TRBV24-1; J gene: TRBJ1-5; CDR3 length: 15; D gene: TRBD1; clone size: .; CDR3 protein: CATSDGPTGVQPQHF; CDR3 DNA: TGTGCCACCAGTGATGGGCCTACAGGGGTTCAGCCCCAGCATTTT
V gene: TRBV6-4; J gene: TRBJ2-3; CDR3 length: 13; D gene: .; clone size: .; CDR3 protein: CASSVSQADTQYF; CDR3 DNA: TGTGCCAGCAGTGTTTCTCAGGCAGATACGCAGTATTTT
V gene: TRBV24-1; J gene: TRBJ2-2; CDR3 length: 17; D gene: TRBD1; clone size: .; CDR3 protein: CATSDPGQGGGTGELFF; CDR3 DNA: TGTGCCACCAGTGACCCCGGACAGGGGGGCGGCACCGGGGAGCTGTTTTTT
V gene: TRBV4-1; J gene: TRBJ1-2; CDR3 length: 14; D gene: .; clone size: .; CDR3 protein: CASSQVGQNYGYTF; CDR3 DNA: TGCGCCAGCAGCCAAGTAGGACAGAACTATGGCTACACCTTC
V gene: TRBV28; J gene: TRBJ2-1; CDR3 length: 13; D gene: TRBD2; clone size: .; CDR3 protein: CASRRTSSNEQFF; CDR3 DNA: TGTGCCAGCAGGCGGACTAGCTCCAATGAGCAGTTCTTC
V gene: TRBV7-2; J gene: TRBJ2-3; CDR3 length: 16; D gene: TRBD2; clone size: .; CDR3 protein: CASSARLAGGTDTQYF; CDR3 DNA: TGTGCCAGCAGCGCCCGACTAGCGGGGGGCACAGATACGCAGTATTTT
V gene: TRBV6-1; J gene: TRBJ2-1; CDR3 length: 15; D gene: TRBD2; clone size: many; CDR3 protein: CASSEDGGAYNEQFF; CDR3 DNA: TGTGCCAGCAGTGAGGACGGGGGGGCTTACAATGAGCAGTTCTTC
V gene: TRBV11-2; J gene: TRBJ2-7; CDR3 length: 12; D gene: .; clone size: .; CDR3 protein: CASSSRVDEQYF; CDR3 DNA: TGTGCCAGCAGCTCCAGGGTTGACGAGCAGTACTTC
V gene: TRBV28; J gene: TRBJ1-1; CDR3 length: 12; D gene: TRBD1; clone size: .; CDR3 protein: CASSRQGAEAFF; CDR3 DNA: TGTGCCAGCAGTAGGCAGGGGGCTGAAGCTTTCTTT
V gene: TRBV7-9; J gene: TRBJ2-3; CDR3 length: 18; D gene: TRBD2; clone size: .; CDR3 protein: CASSSRLAGGYSTDTQYF; CDR3 DNA: TGTGCCAGCAGCTCGAGACTAGCGGGAGGTTATAGCACAGATACGCAGTATTTT
V gene: TRBV12-5; J gene: TRBJ2-1; CDR3 length: 17; D gene: TRBD1; clone size: .; CDR3 protein: CASGLVLGGTGVDEQFF; CDR3 DNA: TGTGCTAGTGGTTTGGTACTTGGGGGGACAGGGGTTGATGAGCAGTTCTTC
V gene: TRBV25-1; J gene: TRBJ2-7; CDR3 length: 16; D gene: TRBD1; clone size: .; CDR3 protein: CASSDQYGTGVHEQYF; CDR3 DNA: TGTGCCAGCAGTGATCAGTATGGGACAGGGGTTCACGAGCAGTACTTC
V gene: TRBV2; J gene: TRBJ2-7; CDR3 length: 16; D gene: .; clone size: .; CDR3 protein: CASSGSPAGRGYEQYF; CDR3 DNA: TGTGCCAGCAGTGGTTCCCCCGCGGGAAGGGGTTACGAGCAGTACTTC
V gene: TRBV2; J gene: TRBJ1-4; CDR3 length: 14; D gene: .; clone size: .; CDR3 protein: CASSESRGGEKLFF; CDR3 DNA: TGTGCCAGCAGTGAGTCCAGGGGTGGTGAAAAACTGTTTTTT
V gene: TRBV7-9; J gene: TRBJ2-1; CDR3 length: 13; D gene: .; clone size: .; CDR3 protein: CASSSLSYNEQFF; CDR3 DNA: TGTGCCAGCAGCTCTCTCTCCTACAATGAGCAGTTCTTC
V gene: TRBV6-1; J gene: TRBJ1-1; CDR3 length: 13; D gene: TRBD1; clone size: .; CDR3 protein: CASSDRTGAEAFF; CDR3 DNA: TGTGCCAGCAGTGACCGGACAGGGGCCGAAGCTTTCTTT
V gene: TRBV5-1; J gene: TRBJ2-3; CDR3 length: 16; D gene: TRBD2; clone size: .; CDR3 protein: CASSWRLSGGTDTQYF; CDR3 DNA: TGCGCCAGCAGCTGGAGACTAAGCGGGGGCACAGATACGCAGTATTTT
V gene: TRBV18; J gene: TRBJ2-5; CDR3 length: 13; D gene: .; clone size: .; CDR3 protein: CASSPPYQETQYF; CDR3 DNA: TGTGCCAGCTCACCTCCGTACCAAGAGACCCAGTACTTC
V gene: TRBV29-1; J gene: TRBJ2-7; CDR3 length: 15; D gene: TRBD1; clone size: .; CDR3 protein: CSVEKGAGLFHEQYF; CDR3 DNA: TGCAGCGTTGAGAAGGGGGCCGGATTGTTTCACGAGCAGTACTTC
V gene: TRBV6-1; J gene: TRBJ2-2; CDR3 length: 14; D gene: TRBD1; clone size: few; CDR3 protein: CASSEGTGGRELFF; CDR3 DNA: TGTGCCAGCAGTGAGGGGACAGGGGGACGGGAGCTGTTTTTT
V gene: TRBV19; J gene: TRBJ1-1; CDR3 length: 14; D gene: TRBD1; clone size: few; CDR3 protein: CASSYGQVSTEAFF; CDR3 DNA: TGTGCCAGTAGTTATGGACAGGTTTCCACTGAAGCTTTCTTT
V gene: TRBV28; J gene: TRBJ2-5; CDR3 length: 14; D gene: .; clone size: .; CDR3 protein: CASTLGGSTRTQYF; CDR3 DNA: TGTGCCAGCACCCTGGGGGGATCAACCAGGACCCAGTACTTC
V gene: TRBV12-5; J gene: TRBJ2-3; CDR3 length: 15; D gene: TRBD2; clone size: .; CDR3 protein: CASGLGLAGGDTQYF; CDR3 DNA: TGTGCTAGTGGTTTGGGACTAGCGGGAGGCGATACGCAGTATTTT
V gene: TRBV7-8; J gene: TRBJ1-4; CDR3 length: 13; D gene: .; clone size: .; CDR3 protein: CASSLEFATDQFF; CDR3 DNA: TGTGCCAGCAGCTTAGAGTTTGCGACAGATCAGTTTTTT
V gene: TRBV25-1; J gene: TRBJ2-2; CDR3 length: 16; D gene: .; clone size: .; CDR3 protein: CASSEYAGRFTGELFF; CDR3 DNA: TGTGCCAGCAGTGAATACGCGGGACGGTTCACCGGGGAGCTGTTTTTT
V gene: TRBV29-1; J gene: TRBJ2-2; CDR3 length: 14; D gene: TRBD2; clone size: few; CDR3 protein: CSVGTSGNTGELFF; CDR3 DNA: TGCAGCGTTGGGACTAGCGGAAACACCGGGGAGCTGTTTTTT
V gene: TRBV11-2; J gene: TRBJ2-5; CDR3 length: 15; D gene: TRBD2; clone size: .; CDR3 protein: CASSSTSGGQETQYF; CDR3 DNA: TGTGCCAGCAGCTCGACTAGCGGGGGCCAAGAGACCCAGTACTTC
V gene: TRBV7-9; J gene: TRBJ1-5; CDR3 length: 15; D gene: TRBD1; clone size: .; CDR3 protein: CASSPQGAGNQPQHF; CDR3 DNA: TGTGCCAGCAGCCCACAGGGGGCCGGCAATCAGCCCCAGCATTTT
V gene: TRBV2; J gene: TRBJ1-5; CDR3 length: 15; D gene: TRBD1; clone size: .; CDR3 protein: CASRDRTGTGQPQHF; CDR3 DNA: TGTGCCAGCAGGGACAGGACAGGGACGGGACAGCCCCAGCATTTT
V gene: TRBV7-3; J gene: TRBJ2-7; CDR3 length: 14; D gene: .; clone size: .; CDR3 protein: CASSLNPGVGEQYF; CDR3 DNA: TGTGCCAGCAGCTTAAATCCGGGAGTCGGCGAGCAGTACTTC
V gene: TRBV18; J gene: TRBJ1-1; CDR3 length: 15; D gene: TRBD1; clone size: .; CDR3 protein: CASSPSRQGGTEAFF; CDR3 DNA: TGTGCCAGCTCACCGTCCAGACAGGGTGGGACTGAAGCTTTCTTT
V gene: TRBV19; J gene: TRBJ2-7; CDR3 length: 13; D gene: TRBD1; clone size: .; CDR3 protein: CASQGDILYEQYF; CDR3 DNA: TGTGCCAGTCAGGGGGACATTCTTTACGAGCAGTACTTC
V gene: TRBV11-3; J gene: TRBJ2-3; CDR3 length: 16; D gene: TRBD1; clone size: .; CDR3 protein: CASSSRTGASTDTQYF; CDR3 DNA: TGTGCCAGCAGCTCCCGGACAGGCGCTAGCACAGATACGCAGTATTTT
V gene: TRBV28; J gene: TRBJ1-1; CDR3 length: 15; D gene: TRBD1; clone size: once; CDR3 protein: CASRYTQGMNTEAFF; CDR3 DNA: TGTGCCAGCAGATATACACAGGGGATGAACACTGAAGCTTTCTTT
V gene: TRBV9; J gene: TRBJ2-3; CDR3 length: 21; D gene: .; clone size: .; CDR3 protein: CASSVATRVGETGHTTDTQYF; CDR3 DNA: TGTGCCAGCAGCGTAGCTACAAGGGTTGGTGAGACGGGACATACCACAGATACGCAGTATTTT
V gene: TRBV10-3; J gene: TRBJ2-1; CDR3 length: 19; D gene: .; clone size: few; CDR3 protein: CAIRGDSRRGGDRSNEQFF; CDR3 DNA: TGTGCCATCAGGGGGGACTCTCGCAGGGGAGGGGACAGGTCCAATGAGCAGTTCTTC
V gene: TRBV21-1; J gene: TRBJ2-7; CDR3 length: 13; D gene: .; clone size: once; CDR3 protein: CASSTGASYEQYF; CDR3 DNA: TGTGCCAGCAGCACAGGGGCCTCCTACGAGCAGTACTTC
V gene: TRBV3-1/TRBV3-2; J gene: TRBJ2-7; CDR3 length: 14; D gene: TRBD1; clone size: .; CDR3 protein: CASSQGDRAHEQYF; CDR3 DNA: TGTGCCAGCAGCCAAGGGGACAGGGCCCACGAGCAGTACTTC
V gene: TRBV18; J gene: TRBJ2-3; CDR3 length: 16; D gene: TRBD2; clone size: .; CDR3 protein: CASSPPSGGLTDTQYF; CDR3 DNA: TGTGCCAGCTCACCACCAAGCGGGGGGCTCACAGATACGCAGTATTTT
V gene: TRBV27; J gene: TRBJ2-5; CDR3 length: 15; D gene: TRBD2; clone size: .; CDR3 protein: CASRRGDSERETQYF; CDR3 DNA: TGTGCCAGTCGGCGGGGGGACTCCGAACGAGAGACCCAGTACTTC